This entry is about one T cell receptor beta chain. Its specificity is unknown. The authors ran a second PCR of roughly 6 to 11 cycles using a sample-barcoded 5' primer and a J-beta primer mix. MiXCR was run by TCRdb on the 5' RACE reads, yielding one entry per CDR3 protein. In the table there are some 700,000 distinct CDR3 sequences, 20% to 25% of which are singletons. This sample was taken from a study of blood T cells in healthy people across ages. The study's findings and limits: The study could not conclusively compare naive and antigen-experienced cells, given its unsorted PBMCs. A strong correlation was found between TCR beta diversity and the percentage of naive T cells. Underestimates were what the diversity estimates from one million T cells were considered to be.

Trimming stripped 5 bases from V and 4 bases from J, with 14 bases between. This CDR3 is 14 amino acids long. This receptor was obtained from a man aged 65-85 years in good health. Material for sequencing was blood. This chain connects TRBV12-3 or TRBV12-4 to TRBJ1-2, with D hard to call. In DNA, the CDR3 is TGTGCCAGCAGTACTACTGTCCATAGCTATGGCTACACCTTC. Translating it yields CASSTTVHSYGYTF.